This T cell receptor beta chain was identified during a study of OX40 agonist ivuxolimab in advanced cancers. The wider study: Patients assigned to dose escalation were diagnosed with hepatocellular carcinoma, melanoma, renal cell or head and neck cancer. The study's findings and limits: Relative to CD4+ cells, CD8+ T cells on average had more expanded clones.

Collection of blood occurred at baseline, at cycle 4 day 1, and at cycle 7 day 1. As for this clone: The antigen is not known.

The CDR3 is made up of 14 amino acids. Germline V gene data show CDR1 as MDHEN and CDR2 as SYDVKM. TCRdb keeps only in-frame clones here, not all; method: immunoSEQ multiplex PCR. Of about 33,000 clones listed, roughly 80% are singletons. The source was CD4+ or CD8+ T cells sorted from blood, collected in a trial of the OX40 agonist ivuxolimab. The V gene is TRBV28, the J gene TRBJ2-5; possibly TRBD2 for D (7 bases). The assigned J gene may be wrong: the sequence end matches TRBJ2-7 better. This receptor was identified in an adult with an advanced solid tumor such as melanoma, head and neck, liver or kidney cancer. This CDR3 reads CASGGALSSYEQYF. As DNA, the CDR3 is TGTGCCAGCGGGGGGGCCCTTAGCTCCTACGAGCAGTACTTC.